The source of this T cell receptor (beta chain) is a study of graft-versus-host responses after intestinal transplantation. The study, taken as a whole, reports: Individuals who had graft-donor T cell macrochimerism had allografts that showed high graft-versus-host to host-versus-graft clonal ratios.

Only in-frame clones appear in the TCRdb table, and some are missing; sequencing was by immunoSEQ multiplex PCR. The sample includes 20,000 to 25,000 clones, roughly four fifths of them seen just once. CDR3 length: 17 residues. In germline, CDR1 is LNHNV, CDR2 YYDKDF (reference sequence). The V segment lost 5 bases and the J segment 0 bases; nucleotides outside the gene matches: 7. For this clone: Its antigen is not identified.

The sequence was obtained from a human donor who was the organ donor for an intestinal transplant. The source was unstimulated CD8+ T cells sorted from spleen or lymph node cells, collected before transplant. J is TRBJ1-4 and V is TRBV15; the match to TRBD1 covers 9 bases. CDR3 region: CATSGRTGDPTNEKLFF. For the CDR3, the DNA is TGTGCCACCAGCGGTCGGACAGGGGATCCAACTAATGAAAAACTGTTTTTT.